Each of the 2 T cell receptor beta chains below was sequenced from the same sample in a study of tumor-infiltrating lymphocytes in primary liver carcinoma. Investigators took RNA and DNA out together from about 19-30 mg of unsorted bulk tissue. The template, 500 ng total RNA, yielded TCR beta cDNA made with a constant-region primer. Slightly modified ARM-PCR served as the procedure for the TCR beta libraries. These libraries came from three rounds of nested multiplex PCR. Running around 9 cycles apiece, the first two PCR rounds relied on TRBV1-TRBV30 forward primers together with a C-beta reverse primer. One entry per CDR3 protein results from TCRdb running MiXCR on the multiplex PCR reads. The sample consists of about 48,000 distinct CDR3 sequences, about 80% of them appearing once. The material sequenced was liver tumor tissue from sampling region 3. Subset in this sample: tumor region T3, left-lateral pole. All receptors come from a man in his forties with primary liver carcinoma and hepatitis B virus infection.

The CDR3 sequence is CSVSGTGFSYEQYF. The CDR3, as DNA: TGCAGCGTTTCCGGGACAGGCTTCTCCTACGAGCAGTACTTC. V is TRBV29-1 and J is TRBJ2-7; 8 positions agree with TRBD1. Germline V gene data show CDR1 as SQVTM and CDR2 as ANQGSEA. The CDR3 has 14 amino acids. With 5 bases clipped from V and 0 bases from J, the junction kept 6 bases outside the gene matches.

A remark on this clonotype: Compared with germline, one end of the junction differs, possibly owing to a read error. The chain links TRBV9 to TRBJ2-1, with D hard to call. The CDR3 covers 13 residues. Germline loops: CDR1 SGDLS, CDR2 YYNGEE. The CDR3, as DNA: TGTGCCAGCAGCGTAGGCACCCACAATGACCAGTTCTTC. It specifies CASSVGTHNDQFF.